Each of the 18 T cell receptor beta chains below was sequenced from the same sample in a study of cytomegalovirus exposure and HLA in healthy donors. The PCR used 60 Vbeta and 13 Jbeta primers. The table came from immunoSEQ multiplex PCR; TCRdb's copy has only in-frame clones and leaves some out. The repertoire has some 100,000 clones, 70% to 80% of them found once; the top ten carry 16%. The material sequenced was PBMCs. The source of these receptors is a man in his fifties or sixties in good health and CMV-seropositive.

The chain recombines TRBV7-9 with TRBJ1-1, with 8 bases that match TRBD1. CDR3 length: 13 residues. V shed 5 bases, J shed 11 bases, and the junction held 10 bases outside the gene matches. CDR1 is SEHNR, CDR2 FQNEAQ, per germline (reference sequence). In DNA, the CDR3 is TGTGCCAGCAGCATAATCGGACAGGGTCCGGCTTTCTTT. Translation gives CASSIIGQGPAFF.

The CDR3 nucleotides are TGTGCCAGCAGCTTAATGAGAAATGAGCAGTTCTTC. Amino acids: CASSLMRNEQFF. This chain uses TRBV11-1 with TRBJ2-1; D not certain. The CDR3 extends over 12 amino acids. Trimming took 2 bases from V and 7 from J, leaving 6 bases between them. The germline gives CDR1 SGHAT, CDR2 FQDESV (reference sequence).

This chain joins TRBV5-4 and TRBJ2-7; a possible D gene is TRBD2 (6 bases). Germline-derived CDR1 and CDR2 are SGHNT and YYREEE (reference sequence). The CDR3 runs 14 residues. Trimming left V 5 bases short and J 3 bases short, with 15 bases between. This CDR3 reads CASRPEGLIYEQYF. CDR3 nucleotides: TGTGCCAGCAGACCAGAGGGACTGATCTACGAGCAGTACTTC.

A single count supports this clone. The CDR3 sequence is CASRGQGVSQPQHF. The CDR3 nucleotides read TGTGCCAGCAGGGGACAGGGGGTGAGTCAGCCCCAGCATTTT. The rearrangement links TRBV2 to TRBJ1-5; 11 bases agree with TRBD1. The CDR3 is 14 amino acids. V lost 6 bases, J lost 6 bases, and 4 bases stayed unmatched. CDR1 and CDR2 (germline): SNHLY, FYNNEI.

The chain joins TRBV28 to TRBJ2-3; possible D gene TRBD2, 6 bases. The length of the CDR3 is 13 residues. Looked up from germline, CDR1 is MDHEN and CDR2 is SYDVKM. V lost 5 bases, J lost 2 bases, and 8 bases lay in between. The CDR3: CASSGTDTDTQYF. In nucleotides, the CDR3 is TGTGCCAGCAGTGGGACTGACACAGATACGCAGTATTTT.

The V call is TRBV28, the J call TRBJ2-7; 9 nucleotides agree with TRBD1. The junction had 4 bases not matched to a gene; V was cut back by 7 bases and J by 3 bases. The germline CDR1 and CDR2 sequences are MDHEN and SYDVKM. The CDR3 has 13 residues. CDR3 amino acids: CASKGTGRYEQYF. DNA for the CDR3: TGTGCCAGCAAGGGGACAGGGCGCTACGAGCAGTACTTC.

This clone was seen only a few times. The chain links TRBV2 to TRBJ1-5; 9 nucleotides match TRBD1. CDR1 and CDR2 (germline): SNHLY, FYNNEI. The CDR3 spans 15 residues. V lost 6 bases and J lost 5; bases outside the gene matches: 8. The CDR3 region has the DNA TGTGCCAGCAGGGCGACAGGGGGAAGGGATCAGCCCCAGCATTTT. Protein: CASRATGGRDQPQHF. Full variable domain (remainder filled in from reference TRBV2 and TRBJ1-5): EPEVTQTPSHQVTQMGQEVILRCVPISNHLYFYWYRQILGQKVEFLVSFYNNEISEKSEIFDDQFSVERPDGSNFTLKIRSTKLEDSAMYFCASRATGGRDQPQHFGDGTRLSIL.

A single count supports this clone. This chain joins TRBV4-1 and TRBJ2-1, with D hard to call. Germline V gene lookup returns CDR1 MGHRA and CDR2 YSYEKL. This CDR3 comprises 16 residues. V lost 0 bases and J lost 2, with 11 bases in between. This CDR3 is CASSQDTALTYNEQFF. In DNA, the CDR3 is TGCGCCAGCAGCCAAGACACTGCCCTCACCTACAATGAGCAGTTCTTC.

The chain combines TRBV27 with TRBJ2-5, with 7 positions matching TRBD1. The DNA end favors TRBJ2-7, so the J call may be wrong. This CDR3 has 14 residues. Germline CDR1 and CDR2: MNHEY and SMNVEV (reference sequence). The CDR3 DNA sequence: TGTGCCAGCAGCCTGAGGGGGCCAACTAACGAGCAGTACTTC. This sequence encodes CASSLRGPTNEQYF.

The gene calls are TRBV27 and TRBJ2-1, with D maybe TRBD2 (5 bases). The CDR3 spans 15 residues. Looked up from germline, CDR1 is MNHEY and CDR2 is SMNVEV (reference sequence). V gave up 3 bases and J gave up 4 bases, with 13 bases separating them. The CDR3 DNA sequence: TGTGCCAGCAGTTTGGGCGGGCTCGCTTACAATGAGCAGTTCTTC. This encodes CASSLGGLAYNEQFF.

V usage is TRBV27 and J usage is TRBJ2-5; TRBD1 aligns across 10 bases. The tail of the sequence fits TRBJ2-7 better, so the J call may be wrong. CDR3 length: 14 amino acids. CDR1 and CDR2 from the germline V gene are MNHEY and SMNVEV (reference sequence). CDR3 bases: TGTGCCAGCAGTCGGGGACAGGGGACCGGCGAGCAGTACTTC. Translation gives CASSRGQGTGEQYF.

This chain joins TRBV6-5 and TRBJ1-4, with a tentative D call TRBD1 (6 bases). In germline, CDR1 is MNHEY, CDR2 SVGAGI. The V and J ends lost 6 bases and 5 bases respectively, with 10 bases between them. The CDR3 totals 13 residues. CDR3 protein: CASRLTGNEKLFF. CDR3 DNA: TGTGCCAGCAGGCTCACAGGGAATGAAAAACTGTTTTTT.

The V call is TRBV27, the J call TRBJ1-5; D not resolved. V lost 6 bases to trimming and J lost 5 bases, with 20 bases between them. Germline-derived CDR1 and CDR2 are MNHEY and SMNVEV (reference sequence). The CDR3 spans 16 residues. The chain's CDR3 is CASRRGGLVRHQPQHF. CDR3 coding DNA: TGTGCCAGCAGAAGAGGCGGCTTAGTCCGTCATCAGCCCCAGCATTTT.

The V and J genes are TRBV6-1 and TRBJ2-4; D is possibly TRBD2 (5 bases). The V gene lost 2 bases and the J gene lost 3 bases, with 11 bases spanning the gap. CDR1 MNHNS and CDR2 SASEGT come from the germline V gene. CDR3 size: 15 residues. The CDR3 nucleotides are TGTGCCAGCAGTGAAATGGGTCGGGACAAAAACATTCAGTACTTC. The encoded protein is CASSEMGRDKNIQYF.

This rearrangement joins TRBV2 to TRBJ2-7; the match to TRBD1 covers 11 bases. The CDR3 is 14 residues long. In germline, CDR1 is SNHLY, CDR2 FYNNEI. V was clipped by 7 bases and J by 4 bases; unmatched bases: 6. CDR3 sequence (DNA): TGTGCCAGCAAATGGGACAGGGGGTCGTACGAGCAGTACTTC. As protein: CASKWDRGSYEQYF.

The chain carries TRBV5-1 and TRBJ2-7; 9 bases align to TRBD1. V trimming: 3 bases; J trimming: 2 bases; junction bases outside the gene matches: 6. Germline lookup yields CDR1 SGHRS and CDR2 YFSETQ. The CDR3 is 15 amino acids. CDR3 DNA sequence: TGCGCCAGCAGCTCAGGACAGGGGCGCCCCTACGAGCAGTACTTC. Translated, it gives CASSSGQGRPYEQYF. Filled out from reference TRBV5-1 and TRBJ2-7, the complete variable domain reads KAGVTQTPRYLIKTRGQQVTLSCSPISGHRSVSWYQQTPGQGLQFLFEYFSETQRNKGNFPGRFSGRQFSNSRSEMNVSTLELGDSALYLCASSSGQGRPYEQYFGPGTRLTVT.

The chain carries TRBV6-6 and TRBJ2-5; weak D call: TRBD1 (7 bases). Germline CDR1 reads MNHNY; CDR2 reads SVGAGI (reference sequence). The V end lost 6 bases, the J end lost 2 bases, and 16 bases lay between the germline ends. The CDR3 totals 15 residues. CDR3: CASSVGGGQQETQYF. The DNA of the CDR3 is TGTGCCAGCAGCGTCGGAGGGGGACAGCAAGAGACCCAGTACTTC.

As concerns this clone: The germline gene is not matched at one end of the junction; a read error may be the cause. The chain carries TRBV19 and TRBJ1-2, with 12 bases that match TRBD1. The germline V gene has CDR1 LNHDA and CDR2 SQIVND (reference sequence). The CDR3 consists of 14 residues. CDR3 region: CASTMGDRGLNPRF. The CDR3 DNA is TGTGCCAGTACTATGGGGGACAGGGGGCTCAATCCCAGGTTC.